This TCR beta chain was identified in a study of blood T cell repertoires in COVID-19. Study at large: From T cells, B-cell-depleted T cells, or PBMCs came the material, which was cDNA or gDNA.

Losses at the gene ends were 5 bases for V and 7 bases for J; bases not matched to a gene: 6. Germline CDR1 is SGHAT and CDR2 is FQDESV (reference sequence). The CDR3 has 14 residues. Here immunoSEQ multiplex PCR was the method, and the copy in TCRdb shows in-frame clones only, minus some. The data hold approximately 70,000 clones, with 80% to 85% observed a single time. The source is a woman aged 60-70 years with acute or convalescent COVID-19. The V and J genes are TRBV11-1 and TRBJ2-1, with 9 bases matching TRBD2. The sequenced sample was peripheral blood. The CDR3 nucleotides are TGTGCCAGCAGCCGAGCGGGGGGCCTTAATGAGCAGTTCTTC. This gives the protein CASSRAGGLNEQFF.